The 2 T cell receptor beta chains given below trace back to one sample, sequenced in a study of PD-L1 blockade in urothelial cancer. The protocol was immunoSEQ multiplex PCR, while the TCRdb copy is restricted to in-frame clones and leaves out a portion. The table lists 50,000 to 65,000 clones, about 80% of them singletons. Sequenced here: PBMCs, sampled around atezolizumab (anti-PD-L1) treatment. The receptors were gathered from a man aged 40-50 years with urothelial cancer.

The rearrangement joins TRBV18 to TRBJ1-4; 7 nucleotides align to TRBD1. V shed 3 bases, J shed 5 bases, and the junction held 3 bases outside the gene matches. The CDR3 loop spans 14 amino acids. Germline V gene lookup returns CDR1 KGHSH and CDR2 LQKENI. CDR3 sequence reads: CASSPTGVNEKLFF. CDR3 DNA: TGTGCCAGCTCACCTACAGGGGTGAATGAAAAACTGTTTTTT.

The DNA for the CDR3 is TGTGCCAGCAGCTCGGATTTAGCGGGAGGGGCGGGCGAGCAGTACTTC. This codes for CASSSDLAGGAGEQYF. The chain is built from TRBV7-8 and TRBJ2-7, with TRBD2 matching over 11 bases. Germline assignment: CDR1 SGHVS and CDR2 FQNEAQ. The CDR3 runs to 16 residues. Trimming removed 4 bases from V and 6 bases from J; junction bases left unmatched: 11.